The TCR beta chain described here comes from a study of vaccination effects on CD4 cells after COVID-19. In the case of this clone: No antigen is known for it.

Viral peptide pool expansion of antigen-specific CD4+ T cells preceded sequencing in the ViraFEST assay. Upon completion of more than eight days in culture, CD4+ T cells were isolated. V was pared by 5 bases and J by 7 bases, with 18 bases between. The germline gives CDR1 MNHEY, CDR2 SVGEGT. There are 14 residues in the CDR3. Produced via immunoSEQ multiplex PCR; TCRdb's table is partial and in-frame only. The table shows around 19,000 clones, with roughly 70% occurring only once. The rearrangement links TRBV6-2 or TRBV6-3 to TRBJ2-7; D may correspond to TRBD1 or TRBD2 (6 bases each). This specimen was CD4+ T cells from PBMCs cultured with HCoV-229E spike peptides, taken before COVID-19 vaccination. This sequence was found in a human donor who received a COVID-19 vaccine. CDR3 bases: TGTGCCAGCAGTCCAGCCGGGGGCCCGAGGGAGCAGTACTTC. Protein: CASSPAGGPREQYF.